The rows below give T cell receptor beta chains drawn from one sample of a study of OX40 agonist ivuxolimab in advanced cancers. Produced via immunoSEQ multiplex PCR; TCRdb's table is partial and in-frame only. The table shows around 140,000 clones, with less than 95% occurring only once. Material: CD4+ or CD8+ T cells sorted from blood, obtained in a trial of the OX40 agonist ivuxolimab. All receptors come from an adult with an advanced solid tumor such as melanoma, head and neck, liver or kidney cancer. Both conserved end residues are part of each CDR3. Fields, in order: D gene, V gene, clone size, J gene, CDR3 protein, CDR3 DNA. D genes are given only for firm matches. A row's size may be missing; if present it is once, few, many or a size class.

d_call: NA; v_call: TRBV5-1; clone_size: NA; j_call: TRBJ2-3; cdr3_aa: CASSSGLRTDTQYF; cdr3_nt: TGCGCCAGCAGCTCGGGACTTCGCACAGATACGCAGTATTTT
d_call: NA; v_call: TRBV19; clone_size: NA; j_call: TRBJ1-2; cdr3_aa: CASSIGAGVGGYTF; cdr3_nt: TGTGCCAGTAGTATAGGGGCAGGGGTCGGGGGCTACACCTTC
d_call: NA; v_call: TRBV30; clone_size: NA; j_call: TRBJ1-1; cdr3_aa: CAWSPGIGLAFF; cdr3_nt: TGTGCCTGGAGTCCCGGTATCGGGTTAGCTTTCTTT
d_call: NA; v_call: TRBV28; clone_size: NA; j_call: TRBJ2-3; cdr3_aa: CASSPGDHTQYF; cdr3_nt: TGTGCCAGCAGTCCCGGGGACCATACGCAGTATTTT
d_call: NA; v_call: TRBV19; clone_size: NA; j_call: TRBJ1-3; cdr3_aa: CASSISGLGGNTIYF; cdr3_nt: TGTGCCAGTAGTATATCAGGGCTGGGAGGAAACACCATATATTTT
d_call: NA; v_call: TRBV9; clone_size: NA; j_call: TRBJ2-7; cdr3_aa: CASSVADFTEQYF; cdr3_nt: TGTGCCAGCAGCGTAGCGGATTTTACCGAGCAGTACTTC
d_call: NA; v_call: TRBV7-2; clone_size: NA; j_call: TRBJ1-3; cdr3_aa: CASSLYPDSGNTIYF; cdr3_nt: TGTGCCAGCAGCTTATACCCAGACTCTGGAAACACCATATATTTT
d_call: NA; v_call: TRBV7-9; clone_size: NA; j_call: TRBJ2-2; cdr3_aa: CASSPPGHKNPGELFF; cdr3_nt: TGTGCCAGCAGCCCCCCGGGGCACAAGAATCCCGGGGAGCTGTTTTTT
d_call: NA; v_call: TRBV28; clone_size: NA; j_call: TRBJ1-2; cdr3_aa: CASSSPFGGYGYTF; cdr3_nt: TGTGCCAGCAGCTCGCCCTTTGGGGGCTATGGCTACACCTTC
d_call: TRBD1; v_call: TRBV9; clone_size: NA; j_call: TRBJ2-2; cdr3_aa: CASSVRQGSGELFF; cdr3_nt: TGTGCCAGCAGCGTTCGACAGGGGTCCGGGGAGCTGTTTTTT
d_call: TRBD2; v_call: TRBV14; clone_size: NA; j_call: TRBJ2-3; cdr3_aa: CASSQTGLVSDTQYF; cdr3_nt: TGTGCCAGCAGCCAAACAGGACTAGTCTCAGATACGCAGTATTTT
d_call: NA; v_call: TRBV19; clone_size: NA; j_call: TRBJ1-1; cdr3_aa: CASSIKPNTEAFF; cdr3_nt: TGTGCCAGTAGTATAAAGCCGAACACTGAAGCTTTCTTT
d_call: NA; v_call: TRBV9; clone_size: once; j_call: TRBJ2-7; cdr3_aa: CASSVDALLYEQYF; cdr3_nt: TGTGCCAGCAGCGTAGACGCATTGCTTTACGAGCAGTACTTC
d_call: NA; v_call: TRBV28; clone_size: few; j_call: TRBJ1-2; cdr3_aa: CASSFQTGYTF; cdr3_nt: TGTGCCAGCAGTTTCCAGACCGGCTACACCTTC
d_call: NA; v_call: TRBV25-1; clone_size: NA; j_call: TRBJ1-4; cdr3_aa: CASSPFRDTNEKLFF; cdr3_nt: TGTGCCAGCAGTCCATTCCGGGACACTAATGAAAAACTGTTTTTT
d_call: NA; v_call: TRBV27; clone_size: few; j_call: TRBJ1-1; cdr3_aa: CASSFSRVNTEAFF; cdr3_nt: TGTGCCAGCAGTTTCTCCAGGGTGAACACTGAAGCTTTCTTT
d_call: NA; v_call: TRBV28; clone_size: NA; j_call: TRBJ2-2; cdr3_aa: CASTEGGSGELFF; cdr3_nt: TGTGCCAGCACGGAAGGGGGGTCCGGGGAGCTGTTTTTT
d_call: NA; v_call: TRBV7-6; clone_size: NA; j_call: TRBJ2-6; cdr3_aa: CASSSSPAGANVLTF; cdr3_nt: TGTGCCAGCAGCTCTTCACCGGCTGGGGCCAACGTCCTGACTTTC
d_call: TRBD2; v_call: TRBV7-3; clone_size: NA; j_call: TRBJ2-2; cdr3_aa: CASSRDYQAGELFF; cdr3_nt: TGTGCCAGCAGCCGGGACTACCAGGCCGGGGAGCTGTTTTTT
d_call: NA; v_call: TRBV5-1; clone_size: NA; j_call: TRBJ2-6; cdr3_aa: CASSLEGVSGANVLTF; cdr3_nt: TGCGCCAGCAGCTTGGAAGGGGTATCTGGGGCCAACGTCCTGACTTTC
d_call: NA; v_call: TRBV29-1; clone_size: NA; j_call: TRBJ2-6; cdr3_aa: CSVGESSGANVLTF; cdr3_nt: TGCAGCGTTGGAGAGAGCTCTGGGGCCAACGTCCTGACTTTC
d_call: NA; v_call: TRBV6-5; clone_size: NA; j_call: TRBJ2-7; cdr3_aa: CASSSGTGTYEQYF; cdr3_nt: TGTGCCAGCAGTTCCGGGACGGGCACCTACGAGCAGTACTTC
d_call: NA; v_call: TRBV18; clone_size: NA; j_call: TRBJ2-2; cdr3_aa: CASSPQGSKEELFF; cdr3_nt: TGTGCCAGCTCACCACAGGGGTCAAAGGAGGAGCTGTTTTTT
d_call: NA; v_call: TRBV9; clone_size: once; j_call: TRBJ2-3; cdr3_aa: CASSAVLTQNTDTQYF; cdr3_nt: TGTGCCAGCAGCGCTGTCCTCACGCAAAACACAGATACGCAGTATTTT
d_call: NA; v_call: TRBV6-1; clone_size: NA; j_call: TRBJ1-1; cdr3_aa: CASSLRGGLTEAFF; cdr3_nt: TGTGCCAGCAGTCTCCGGGGGGGCCTCACTGAAGCTTTCTTT
d_call: NA; v_call: TRBV30; clone_size: NA; j_call: TRBJ2-5; cdr3_aa: CAWSHKQETQYF; cdr3_nt: TGTGCCTGGAGTCATAAGCAAGAGACCCAGTACTTC
d_call: NA; v_call: TRBV28; clone_size: NA; j_call: TRBJ2-5; cdr3_aa: CASSYSGVWETQYF; cdr3_nt: TGTGCCAGCAGCTATTCAGGGGTGTGGGAGACCCAGTACTTC
d_call: NA; v_call: TRBV7-2; clone_size: few; j_call: TRBJ1-5; cdr3_aa: CASSWNDPNQPQHF; cdr3_nt: TGTGCCAGCAGCTGGAACGATCCTAATCAGCCCCAGCATTTT
d_call: TRBD1; v_call: TRBV5-1; clone_size: NA; j_call: TRBJ2-7; cdr3_aa: CASSVPTGNYEQYF; cdr3_nt: TGCGCCAGCAGCGTGCCGACAGGGAACTACGAGCAGTACTTC
d_call: NA; v_call: TRBV19; clone_size: NA; j_call: TRBJ1-5; cdr3_aa: CASSIDRPSNQPQHF; cdr3_nt: TGTGCCAGTAGTATAGATCGCCCATCGAATCAGCCCCAGCATTTT
d_call: NA; v_call: TRBV30; clone_size: once; j_call: TRBJ2-1; cdr3_aa: CAWSGQANEQFF; cdr3_nt: TGTGCCTGGAGTGGGCAGGCCAATGAGCAGTTCTTC
d_call: NA; v_call: TRBV28; clone_size: NA; j_call: TRBJ2-2; cdr3_aa: CASSPWLAEAGELFF; cdr3_nt: TGTGCCAGCAGCCCTTGGCTAGCCGAGGCCGGGGAGCTGTTTTTT
d_call: NA; v_call: TRBV25-1; clone_size: NA; j_call: TRBJ1-2; cdr3_aa: CASSDGGNYGYTF; cdr3_nt: TGTGCCAGCAGTGACGGGGGTAACTATGGCTACACCTTC
d_call: NA; v_call: TRBV7-2; clone_size: NA; j_call: TRBJ2-6; cdr3_aa: CASSRTFSGANVLTF; cdr3_nt: TGTGCCAGCAGCAGGACTTTCTCTGGGGCCAACGTCCTGACTTTC
d_call: TRBD2; v_call: TRBV28; clone_size: once; j_call: TRBJ2-1; cdr3_aa: CASSFQLAGGYNEQFF; cdr3_nt: TGTGCCAGCAGTTTCCAACTAGCGGGGGGCTACAATGAGCAGTTCTTC
d_call: NA; v_call: TRBV27; clone_size: NA; j_call: TRBJ1-2; cdr3_aa: CASSFRDQFNGYTF; cdr3_nt: TGTGCCAGCAGTTTCCGGGACCAGTTCAATGGCTACACCTTC
d_call: TRBD1; v_call: TRBV4-2; clone_size: NA; j_call: TRBJ1-2; cdr3_aa: CASSQEDGQGASYTF; cdr3_nt: TGTGCCAGCAGCCAAGAAGACGGACAGGGAGCGAGCTACACCTTC
d_call: NA; v_call: TRBV5-5; clone_size: NA; j_call: TRBJ1-2; cdr3_aa: CASSLVQDGYTF; cdr3_nt: TGTGCCAGCAGCTTGGTACAGGATGGCTACACCTTC
d_call: TRBD1; v_call: TRBV18; clone_size: once; j_call: TRBJ2-5; cdr3_aa: CASSPLRGQGQETQYF; cdr3_nt: TGTGCCAGCTCACCACTTCGAGGACAGGGCCAAGAGACCCAGTACTTC
d_call: NA; v_call: TRBV14; clone_size: NA; j_call: TRBJ2-7; cdr3_aa: CASSAQIAYEQYF; cdr3_nt: TGTGCCAGCAGCGCACAGATTGCCTACGAGCAGTACTTC
d_call: TRBD2; v_call: TRBV7-3; clone_size: NA; j_call: TRBJ2-1; cdr3_aa: CASSSGLAVYNEQFF; cdr3_nt: TGTGCCAGCAGCTCTGGACTAGCGGTCTACAATGAGCAGTTCTTC
d_call: NA; v_call: TRBV28; clone_size: NA; j_call: TRBJ2-1; cdr3_aa: CASSLSTTNGPLSGYNEQFF; cdr3_nt: TGTGCCAGCAGTTTGTCTACTACCAACGGGCCATTATCGGGGTACAATGAGCAGTTCTTC
d_call: NA; v_call: TRBV28; clone_size: NA; j_call: TRBJ1-5; cdr3_aa: CASSLWGEGRNQPQHF; cdr3_nt: TGTGCCAGCAGTTTGTGGGGGGAGGGGCGCAATCAGCCCCAGCATTTT
d_call: TRBD1; v_call: TRBV5-4; clone_size: NA; j_call: TRBJ2-7; cdr3_aa: CASSFGTGGYEQYF; cdr3_nt: TGTGCCAGCAGCTTCGGGACAGGGGGATACGAGCAGTACTTC
d_call: TRBD1; v_call: TRBV18; clone_size: NA; j_call: TRBJ1-3; cdr3_aa: CASSSTGEVGGNTIYF; cdr3_nt: TGTGCCAGCTCATCGACAGGGGAAGTAGGAGGAAACACCATATATTTT
d_call: NA; v_call: TRBV11-2; clone_size: NA; j_call: TRBJ1-2; cdr3_aa: CASSLGPPGSYGYTF; cdr3_nt: TGTGCCAGCAGTCTCGGACCCCCGGGTAGTTATGGCTACACCTTC
d_call: TRBD1; v_call: TRBV6-5; clone_size: NA; j_call: TRBJ1-2; cdr3_aa: CASIKTGANGYTF; cdr3_nt: TGTGCCAGCATCAAGACAGGGGCCAATGGCTACACCTTC
d_call: NA; v_call: TRBV28; clone_size: NA; j_call: TRBJ1-1; cdr3_aa: CASGQDTEAFF; cdr3_nt: TGTGCCAGCGGACAAGACACTGAAGCTTTCTTT